The next 15 T cell receptor beta chains were all read from a single sample in a study of CD8 T cells in Susac syndrome. With random hexamers, roughly 0.45 to 1 ug RNA was reverse transcribed. TCRdb redid the calling of the immunoSEQ multiplex PCR reads with MiXCR, one entry per CDR3 protein. The data hold approximately 220,000 distinct CDR3 sequences, with 95% observed a single time. The sequenced sample consisted of CD4+ T cells from PBMCs. The receptors originated from a human donor with multiple sclerosis.

The V and J genes are TRBV25-1 and TRBJ2-7; 7 bases match TRBD1. The CDR3 is 13 amino acids. Looked up from germline, CDR1 is MGHDK and CDR2 is SYGVNS. The V and J ends lost 5 bases and 3 bases, in that order; junction bases with no gene match: 4. The CDR3 spells CASSRQGSYEQYF. CDR3 nucleotide sequence: TGTGCCAGCAGTAGACAGGGTAGCTACGAGCAGTACTTC.

The chain carries TRBV20-1 and TRBJ1-1; D is undetermined. This CDR3 spans 11 amino acids. Germline values: CDR1 DFQATT, CDR2 SNEGSKA (reference sequence). V lost 0 bases to trimming and J lost 6 bases, with 5 bases between them. CDR3 sequence (DNA): TGCAGTGCTAGAGACCATCCTGAAGCTTTCTTT. Protein: CSARDHPEAFF.

The rearrangement uses TRBV28 and TRBJ2-1, with TRBD1 as a possible D gene (6 bases). The CDR3 covers 15 residues. Germline V lookup: CDR1 MDHEN, CDR2 SYDVKM. V was cut by 5 bases and J by 2 bases, with 13 bases left in between. The CDR3 spells CASSTRQVPYNEQFF. The CDR3 DNA sequence: TGTGCCAGCAGTACCCGACAGGTGCCCTACAATGAGCAGTTCTTC.

This chain connects TRBV15 to TRBJ2-7; 8 nucleotides match TRBD2. Germline V gene lookup returns CDR1 LNHNV and CDR2 YYDKDF (reference sequence). The CDR3 length is 16 residues. The trim removed 0 bases at V and 5 bases at J, leaving 9 bases unmatched. The CDR3, as DNA: TGTGCCACCAGCAGAGATGCGGGCCGGGGGGGACACGAGCAGTACGTC. This translates into CATSRDAGRGGHEQYV.

The V call is TRBV4-2, the J call TRBJ2-3; D call uncertain. The V gene lost 4 bases and the J gene lost 1 base, with 9 bases spanning the gap. The CDR3 length is 14 residues. The germline V gene encodes CDR1 LGHNA and CDR2 YNFKEQ. The CDR3: CASSLFMGTDTQYF. CDR3 DNA sequence: TGTGCCAGCAGCCTTTTCATGGGCACAGATACGCAGTATTTT.

The chain is built from TRBV29-1 and TRBJ2-3, with D possibly TRBD1 on 6 matching bases. V was cut by 3 bases and J by 4 bases, with 17 bases left in between. Per the germline V gene, CDR1 is SQVTM and CDR2 is ANQGSEA. This CDR3 contains 15 residues. The chain's CDR3 is CSVDSLDSSPDTQYF. The CDR3 nucleotides read TGCAGCGTTGATTCTCTGGACAGCTCCCCAGATACGCAGTATTTT.

In DNA form, the CDR3 reads TGTGCCAGCAGTCCCAGAAGCAATGAGCAGTTCTTC. Residues: CASSPRSNEQFF. The J gene is TRBJ2-1, the V gene TRBV12-3 or TRBV12-4, with D uncertain. CDR3 length: 12 residues. The germline V and J ends were trimmed by 5 bases and 6 bases, with 8 bases remaining between them.

CDR3 sequence: CASSLEDSGGSTDTQYF. The CDR3, as DNA: TGCGCCAGCAGCTTGGAAGACTCGGGGGGAAGCACAGATACGCAGTATTTT. V gene TRBV5-1 combines with J gene TRBJ2-3; 7 nucleotides match TRBD2. This CDR3 spans 17 amino acids. Germline V gene lookup returns CDR1 SGHRS and CDR2 YFSETQ. V lost 0 bases, J lost 0 bases, and 7 bases stayed unmatched.

The chain has TRBV5-6 and TRBJ1-4, with D perhaps matching TRBD1 (5 bases). The V and J ends lost 1 base and 7 bases respectively, with 8 bases between them. Germline V gene sequence: CDR1 SGHDT, CDR2 YYEEEE. The CDR3 has 13 residues. The CDR3 reads CASSLPRGEKLFF. The CDR3 bases are TGTGCCAGCAGCTTGCCAAGGGGTGAAAAACTGTTTTTT.

A few counts support this clonotype. The chain combines TRBV20-1 with TRBJ1-3; D not resolved. The CDR3 has 11 amino acids. V was shortened by 7 bases and J by 0 bases, with 4 bases between the two germline ends. Looked up from germline, CDR1 is DFQATT and CDR2 is SNEGSKA (reference sequence). CDR3 bases: TGCAGTGTTGTCTCTGGAAACACCATATATTTT. This translates into CSVVSGNTIYF.

The J gene is TRBJ1-1, the V gene TRBV5-4; 7 positions match TRBD1. The CDR3 runs to 15 residues. CDR1 and CDR2 (germline): SGHNT, YYREEE (reference sequence). Trimming took 4 bases from V and 4 from J; bases not matched to a gene: 10. The DNA for the CDR3 is TGTGCCAGCAGCCCAGAGGGACAGTTTGGCACTGAAGCTTTCTTT. As protein: CASSPEGQFGTEAFF.

This clonotype was recorded once. The V and J genes are TRBV9 and TRBJ2-1; TRBD1 aligns across 8 bases. The CDR3 loop spans 15 amino acids. V shed 0 bases, J shed 5 bases, and the junction held 4 bases outside the gene matches. Germline-derived CDR1 and CDR2 are SGDLS and YYNGEE. The CDR3 is CASSVEGQANNEQFF. Written as DNA, the CDR3 is TGTGCCAGCAGCGTAGAGGGACAGGCAAACAATGAGCAGTTCTTC.

This sequence joins TRBV20-1 and TRBJ2-1; D gene ambiguous. The CDR3 has 11 amino acids. In germline, CDR1 is DFQATT, CDR2 SNEGSKA (reference sequence). Trimming removed 8 bases at V and 5 bases at J, with 10 bases between. The CDR3 loop reads CSIETNNEQFF. The CDR3 DNA reads as TGCAGTATCGAGACCAACAATGAGCAGTTCTTC.

This rearrangement joins TRBV30 to TRBJ2-5, with TRBD2 matching over 7 bases. The CDR3 sequence is 13 residues long. Germline V gene sequence: CDR1 GTSNPN, CDR2 SVGIG (reference sequence). Unmatched junction bases numbered 5, after V lost 5 bases and J lost 2 bases. The CDR3 coding sequence is TGTGCCTGGGAGACTAGCCTTCAAGAGACCCAGTACTTC. Protein product: CAWETSLQETQYF. The complete variable domain, with remaining parts taken from reference TRBV30 and TRBJ2-5, reads SQTIHQWPATLVQPVGSPLSLECTVEGTSNPNLYWYRQAAGRGLQLLFYSVGIGQISSEVPQNLSASRPQDRQFILSSKKLLLSDSGFYLCAWETSLQETQYFGPGTRLLVL.

CDR3 sequence reads: CSGRTGGDYGYTF. CDR3 in DNA: TGCAGCGGCCGGACAGGGGGGGACTATGGCTACACCTTC. This chain links TRBV29-1 with TRBJ1-2; 10 bases align to TRBD1. Per germline, CDR1 SQVTM and CDR2 ANQGSEA. Trimming at V came to 7 bases and at J to 3 bases, leaving 5 bases not matched to a gene. CDR3 length: 13 amino acids.